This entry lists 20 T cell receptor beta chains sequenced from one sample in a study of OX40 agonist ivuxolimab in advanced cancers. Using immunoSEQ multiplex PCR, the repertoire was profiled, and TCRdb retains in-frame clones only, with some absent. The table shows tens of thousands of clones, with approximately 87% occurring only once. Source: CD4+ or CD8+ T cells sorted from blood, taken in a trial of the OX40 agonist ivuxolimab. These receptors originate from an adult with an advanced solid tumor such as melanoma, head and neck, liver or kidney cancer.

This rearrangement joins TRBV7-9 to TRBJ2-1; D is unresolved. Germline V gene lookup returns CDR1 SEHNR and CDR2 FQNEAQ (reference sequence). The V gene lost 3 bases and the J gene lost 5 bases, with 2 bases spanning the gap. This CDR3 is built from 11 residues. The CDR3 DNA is TGTGCCAGCAGCTTTCACAATGAGCAGTTCTTC. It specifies CASSFHNEQFF.

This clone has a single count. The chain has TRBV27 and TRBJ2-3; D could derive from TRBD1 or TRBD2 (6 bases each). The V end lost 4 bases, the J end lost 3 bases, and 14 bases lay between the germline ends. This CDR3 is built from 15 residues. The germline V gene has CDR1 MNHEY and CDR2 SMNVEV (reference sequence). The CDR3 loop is CASSSQGRWTDTQYF. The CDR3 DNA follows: TGTGCCAGCAGTTCCCAGGGGAGGTGGACAGATACGCAGTATTTT.

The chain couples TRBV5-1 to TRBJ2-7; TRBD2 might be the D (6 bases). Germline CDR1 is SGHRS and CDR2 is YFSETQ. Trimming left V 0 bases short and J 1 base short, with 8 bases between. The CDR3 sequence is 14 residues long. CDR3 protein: CASSLDGGSYEQYF. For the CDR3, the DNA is TGCGCCAGCAGCTTGGATGGGGGGTCCTACGAGCAGTACTTC.

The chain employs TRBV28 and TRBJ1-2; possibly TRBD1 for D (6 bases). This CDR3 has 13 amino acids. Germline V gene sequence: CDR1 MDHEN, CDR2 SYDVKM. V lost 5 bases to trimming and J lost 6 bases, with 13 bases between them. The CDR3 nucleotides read TGTGCCAGCAGTGTACAGGGTAGACATGGCTACACCTTC. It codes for CASSVQGRHGYTF.

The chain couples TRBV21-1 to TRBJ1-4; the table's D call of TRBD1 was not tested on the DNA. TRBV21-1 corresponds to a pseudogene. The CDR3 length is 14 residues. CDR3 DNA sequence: TGTGCCAGCAGTGGTTGGCAGGGGGCTGGAAAACTGTTTTTT. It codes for CASSGWQGAGKLFF.

CDR3 bases: TGTGCCAGCAGCGGGGGCTCTGCCGGGACAGGGTATAACACTGAAGCTTTCTTT. Encoded protein: CASSGGSAGTGYNTEAFF. The rearrangement joins TRBV5-4 to TRBJ1-1, with 9 bases lining up with TRBD1. V lost 4 bases to trimming and J lost 2 bases; unmatched junction nucleotides: 15. The CDR3 spans 18 residues. Germline values: CDR1 SGHNT, CDR2 YYREEE (reference sequence).

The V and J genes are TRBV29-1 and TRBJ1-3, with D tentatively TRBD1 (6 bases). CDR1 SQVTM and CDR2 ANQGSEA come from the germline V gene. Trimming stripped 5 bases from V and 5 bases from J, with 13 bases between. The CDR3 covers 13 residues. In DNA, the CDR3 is TGCAGCGTTCAACGGGGGGGCCGAAACACCATATATTTT. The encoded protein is CSVQRGGRNTIYF.

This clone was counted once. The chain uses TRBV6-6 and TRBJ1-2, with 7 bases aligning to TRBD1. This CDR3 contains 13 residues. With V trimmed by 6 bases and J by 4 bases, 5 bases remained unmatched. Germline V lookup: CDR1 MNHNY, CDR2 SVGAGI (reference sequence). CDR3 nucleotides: TGTGCCAGCAGCCCACAGGGGTCCTATGGCTACACCTTC. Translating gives CASSPQGSYGYTF.

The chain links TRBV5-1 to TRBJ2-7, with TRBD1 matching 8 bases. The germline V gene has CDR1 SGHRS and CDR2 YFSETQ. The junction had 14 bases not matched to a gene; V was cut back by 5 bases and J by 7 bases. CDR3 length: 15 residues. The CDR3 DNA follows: TGCGCCAGCAGACGTGATTCGACAGGGGAGGAAGAGCAGTACTTC. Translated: CASRRDSTGEEEQYF.

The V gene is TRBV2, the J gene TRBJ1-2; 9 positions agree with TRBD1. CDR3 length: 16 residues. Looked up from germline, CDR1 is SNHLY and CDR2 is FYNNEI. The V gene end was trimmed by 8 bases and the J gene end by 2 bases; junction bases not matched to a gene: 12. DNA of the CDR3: TGTGCCAGCTCACCCTCGGGACAGGGTACCAACTATGGCTACACCTTC. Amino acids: CASSPSGQGTNYGYTF.

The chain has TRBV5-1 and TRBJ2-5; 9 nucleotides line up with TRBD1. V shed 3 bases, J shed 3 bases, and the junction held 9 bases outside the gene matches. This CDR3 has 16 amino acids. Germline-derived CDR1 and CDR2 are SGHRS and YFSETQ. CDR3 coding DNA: TGCGCCAGCAGCTCCGGCCGAGGGACAGGGAAAGAGACCCAGTACTTC. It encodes CASSSGRGTGKETQYF.

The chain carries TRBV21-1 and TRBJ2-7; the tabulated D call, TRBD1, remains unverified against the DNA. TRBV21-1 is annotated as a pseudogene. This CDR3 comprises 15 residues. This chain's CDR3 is CASSTRDRVLYEQYF. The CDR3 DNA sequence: TGTGCCAGCAGCACCCGGGACAGGGTTTTGTACGAGCAGTACTTC.

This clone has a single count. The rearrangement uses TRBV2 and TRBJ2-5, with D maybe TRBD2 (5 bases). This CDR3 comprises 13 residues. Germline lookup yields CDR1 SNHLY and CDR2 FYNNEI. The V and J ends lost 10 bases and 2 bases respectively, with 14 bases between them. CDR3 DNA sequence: TGTGCCACCTCTTTGCGGGCTCAAGAGACCCAGTACTTC. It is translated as CATSLRAQETQYF.

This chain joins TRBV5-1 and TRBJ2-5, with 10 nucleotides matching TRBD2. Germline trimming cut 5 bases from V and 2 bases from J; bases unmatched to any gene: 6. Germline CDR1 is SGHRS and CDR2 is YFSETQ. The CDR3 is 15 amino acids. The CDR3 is CASRLAGTTQETQYF. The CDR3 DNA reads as TGCGCCAGCAGACTAGCGGGAACTACTCAAGAGACCCAGTACTTC.

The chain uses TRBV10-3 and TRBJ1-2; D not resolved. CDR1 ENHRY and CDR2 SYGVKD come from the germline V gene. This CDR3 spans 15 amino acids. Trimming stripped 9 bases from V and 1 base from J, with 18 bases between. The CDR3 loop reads CAITMDGAVNYGYTF. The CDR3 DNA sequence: TGTGCCATTACTATGGACGGCGCGGTTAACTATGGCTACACCTTC.

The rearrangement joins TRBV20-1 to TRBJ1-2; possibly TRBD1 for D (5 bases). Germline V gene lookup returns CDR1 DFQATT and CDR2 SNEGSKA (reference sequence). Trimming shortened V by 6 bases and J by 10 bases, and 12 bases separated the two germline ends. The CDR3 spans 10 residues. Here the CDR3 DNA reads TGCAGTGCCACCGGGACGACCTACACCTTC. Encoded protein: CSATGTTYTF.

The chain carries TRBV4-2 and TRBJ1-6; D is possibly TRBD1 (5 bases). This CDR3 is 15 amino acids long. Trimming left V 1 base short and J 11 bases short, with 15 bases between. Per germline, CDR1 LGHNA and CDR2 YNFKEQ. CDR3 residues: CASSQVPGPDTPLHF. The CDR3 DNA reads TGTGCCAGCAGCCAAGTACCAGGGCCGGATACACCCCTCCACTTT.

The CDR3 DNA follows: TGTGCCAGCTCACCAGGGTACACTGAAGCTTTCTTT. It is translated as CASSPGYTEAFF. The chain couples TRBV18 to TRBJ1-1; D is unresolved. The CDR3 is 12 residues long. Trimming removed 2 bases from V and 3 bases from J, with 4 bases in between. Germline values: CDR1 KGHSH, CDR2 LQKENI.

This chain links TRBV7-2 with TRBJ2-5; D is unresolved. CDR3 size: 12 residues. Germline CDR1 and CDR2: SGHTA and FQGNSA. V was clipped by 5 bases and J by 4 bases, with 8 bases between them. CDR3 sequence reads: CASSTRAETQYF. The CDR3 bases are TGTGCCAGCAGCACCCGCGCAGAGACCCAGTACTTC.

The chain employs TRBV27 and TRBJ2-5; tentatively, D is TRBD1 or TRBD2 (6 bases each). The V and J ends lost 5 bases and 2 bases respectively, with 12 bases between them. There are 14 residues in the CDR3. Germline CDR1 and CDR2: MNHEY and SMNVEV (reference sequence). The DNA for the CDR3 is TGTGCCAGCAGTGTCCGGGGGCCTCAAGAGACCCAGTACTTC. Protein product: CASSVRGPQETQYF.